Detailed here is one T cell receptor (beta chain). The data were taken from a study of blood T cell repertoires in COVID-19. In the original processing: It was from reference gene primer amplification that nucleated cell counts were estimated. Method: immunoSEQ multiplex PCR; TCRdb's copy keeps in-frame clones and lacks some. For V, J and clone size, that table is used; D and trimming come from the DNA. The table shows more than 300,000 clones, with under 95% occurring only once. Study members were between about 18 and 95 years old and lived in some 26 US regions. This clonotype originated in a woman aged 30 to 39 who had recovered from COVID-19. The sample comprised PBMCs or T cells enriched from blood (not recorded which).

CDR3 nucleotide sequence: TGCGCCAGCAGCTTGGGAGTAGTTGGGACAGGACTCACAGATACGCAGTATTTT. Amino acid sequence: CASSLGVVGTGLTDTQYF. The J gene is TRBJ2-3, the V gene TRBV5-1; 8 bases match TRBD1. V trimming: 0 bases; J trimming: 2 bases; junction bases outside the gene matches: 11. Germline CDR1 reads SGHRS; CDR2 reads YFSETQ. The CDR3 contains 18 residues.